What follows are 8 T cell receptor beta chains derived from one specimen sequenced in a study of blood T cells in healthy people across ages. A sample-barcoded 5' primer and a J-beta primer mix were used in a second PCR of roughly 7 to 11 cycles. Via MiXCR, TCRdb re-called the 5' RACE reads, giving one row per CDR3 protein. The sample lists over 1,300,000 distinct CDR3 sequences; approximately 60% were seen once. The sequenced sample was blood. All receptors derive from a man aged 18 to 29 in good health.

This sequence joins TRBV7-9 and TRBJ1-4; 10 bases match TRBD1. Per germline, CDR1 SEHNR and CDR2 FQNEAQ (reference sequence). V was pared by 6 bases and J by 8 bases, with 12 bases of the junction left unmatched. CDR3 length: 16 residues. The CDR3 DNA is TGTGCCAGCAGTCCCGGGACAGGGGATAGCCACGAAAAACTGTTTTTT. This sequence encodes CASSPGTGDSHEKLFF. The variable domain in full, completed from reference TRBV7-9 and TRBJ1-4, reads DTGVSQNPRHKITKRGQNVTFRCDPISEHNRLYWYRQTLGQGPEFLTYFQNEAQLEKSRLLSDRFSAERPKGSFSTLEIQRTEQGDSAMYLCASSPGTGDSHEKLFFGSGTQLSVL.

V is TRBV7-6 and J is TRBJ2-3, with 14 bases matching TRBD2. The CDR3 covers 18 residues. Germline V gene lookup returns CDR1 SGHVS and CDR2 FNYEAQ. J gave up 1 base and V 2 bases, and 5 bases lay outside the gene matches. Written as DNA, the CDR3 is TGTGCCAGCAGCTTATCCGGGACTAGCGGGGGACGCACAGATACGCAGTATTTT. Its protein product is CASSLSGTSGGRTDTQYF.

The chain uses TRBV5-1 and TRBJ2-7; D remains unclear. Trimming cost V 4 bases and J 5 bases, with 10 bases left between them. This CDR3 has 12 residues. Germline V gives CDR1 SGHRS, CDR2 YFSETQ. The CDR3: CASSHSPHEQYF. The CDR3 DNA reads as TGCGCCAGCAGCCACAGTCCCCACGAGCAGTACTTC. The full variable domain, completed using reference TRBV5-1 and TRBJ2-7, is KAGVTQTPRYLIKTRGQQVTLSCSPISGHRSVSWYQQTPGQGLQFLFEYFSETQRNKGNFPGRFSGRQFSNSRSEMNVSTLELGDSALYLCASSHSPHEQYFGPGTRLTVT.

This clonotype was counted a few times. The V gene is TRBV2, the J gene TRBJ2-3; 10 bases are shared with TRBD2. Germline V gives CDR1 SNHLY, CDR2 FYNNEI. After removal of 6 bases from V and 1 base from J, the junction contained 4 bases not matched to a gene. This CDR3 region has 15 residues. The CDR3 DNA is TGTGCCAGCAGGAGGGGGACTAGCGGCACAGATACGCAGTATTTT. Translation gives CASRRGTSGTDTQYF.

This clonotype was counted once. The chain carries TRBV4-1 and TRBJ1-3; D call uncertain. Trimming removed 1 base from V and 2 bases from J, with 3 bases in between. This CDR3 is 13 amino acids long. Per germline, CDR1 MGHRA and CDR2 YSYEKL. DNA of the CDR3: TGCGCCAGCAGCCAAGTCACTGGAAACACCATATATTTT. This encodes CASSQVTGNTIYF.

This clonotype was picked up many times. The CDR3 is CASSSGGNEQYF. As DNA, the CDR3 is TGTGCCAGCAGTTCTGGGGGCAACGAGCAGTACTTC. V usage is TRBV27 and J usage is TRBJ2-7; TRBD1 is a possible D gene (6 bases). Germline CDR1 is MNHEY and CDR2 is SMNVEV (reference sequence). Between the trimmed V and J ends, which lost 4 bases and 5 bases, there was a span of 9 bases. This CDR3 region has 12 residues.

The sample holds a few counts of this clonotype. The rearrangement uses TRBV20-1 and TRBJ2-7; possibly TRBD2 for D (6 bases). V lost 2 bases and J lost 0, with 8 bases in between. CDR1 and CDR2 (germline): DFQATT, SNEGSKA (reference sequence). The CDR3 runs 13 residues. The CDR3 region has the DNA TGCAGTGCTAGATGGGGGGTCTCCTACGAGCAGTACTTC. Protein: CSARWGVSYEQYF.

In DNA, the CDR3 is TGTGCCAGCTCACCACGACAGGTCAGAATGAACACTGAAGCTTTCTTT. The encoded protein is CASSPRQVRMNTEAFF. The chain recombines TRBV18 with TRBJ1-1, with D perhaps matching TRBD1 (6 bases). V lost 1 base to trimming and J lost 0 bases, with 12 bases between them. This CDR3 has 16 amino acids. Per the germline V gene, CDR1 is KGHSH and CDR2 is LQKENI.